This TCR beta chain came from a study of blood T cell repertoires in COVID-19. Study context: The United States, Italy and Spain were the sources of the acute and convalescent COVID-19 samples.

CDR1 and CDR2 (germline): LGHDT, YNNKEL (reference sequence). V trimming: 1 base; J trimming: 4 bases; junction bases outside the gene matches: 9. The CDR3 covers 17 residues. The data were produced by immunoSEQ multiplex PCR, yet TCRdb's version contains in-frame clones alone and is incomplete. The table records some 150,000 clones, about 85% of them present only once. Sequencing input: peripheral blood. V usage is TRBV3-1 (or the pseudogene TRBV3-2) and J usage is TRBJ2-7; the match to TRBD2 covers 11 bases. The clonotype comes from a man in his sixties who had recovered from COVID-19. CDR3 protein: CASSQGSSGGAGYEQYF. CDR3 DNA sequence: TGTGCCAGCAGCCAAGGAAGTAGCGGGGGGGCCGGGTACGAGCAGTACTTC.